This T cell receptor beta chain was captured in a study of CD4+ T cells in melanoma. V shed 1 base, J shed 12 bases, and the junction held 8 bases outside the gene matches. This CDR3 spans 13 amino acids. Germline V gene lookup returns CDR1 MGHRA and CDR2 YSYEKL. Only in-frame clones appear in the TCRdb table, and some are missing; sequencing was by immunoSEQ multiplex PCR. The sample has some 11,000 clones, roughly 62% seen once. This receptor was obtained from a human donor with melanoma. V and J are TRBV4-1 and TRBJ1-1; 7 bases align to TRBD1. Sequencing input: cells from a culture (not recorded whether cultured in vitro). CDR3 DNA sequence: TGCGCCAGCAGCCAAGTACAACAGGGGTCGACTTTCTTT. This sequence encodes CASSQVQQGSTFF.